The present entry profiles one T cell receptor beta chain with its context. Its recognized antigen is unknown. Base-call qualities are not available, and no considerably larger clone is one nucleotide away. This sample is part of a study of glioma-infiltrating T cells after dendritic cell vaccination (dated by TCRdb to the mid-2010s). Regarding the complete study: The cohort comprised approximately 15 glioblastoma patients from Phase I and II dendritic cell vaccination trials, 9 newly diagnosed and 6 with recurrent disease. Patients received autologous tumor lysate-pulsed dendritic cell vaccination between the early 2000s and the early 2010s. The vaccine was prepared from monocyte-derived dendritic cells that were cultured for seven days with IL-4 and GM-CSF and then pulsed overnight with autologous tumor lysate. Each patient was given three intradermal dendritic cell vaccine injections, spaced two weeks apart, in the arm below the axilla. In glioblastoma patients vaccinated with dendritic cells, deep sequencing of TCR beta CDR3 regions served to measure the amount of tumor-infiltrating lymphocytes and to compare repertoires between tumor and blood. Survival after dendritic cell vaccination was correlated with TCR sequencing metrics such as TIL content and the overlap between tumor and blood repertoires. Summary of the overall study and its limitations: After dendritic cell vaccination, a higher estimated pretreatment TIL content predicted longer time to progression and longer overall survival. No direct relationship between TCR clonality and survival was found, suggesting a diverse polyclonal response may matter. The cohort was small and heterogeneous, only a few patients had full blood and tumor sets, and even fewer had initial-recurrent tumor pairs. The response model built on TCR overlap across three groups was characterized as speculative, with prospective validation still needed.

The immunoSEQ assay amplified TCRB CDR3 regions from roughly 2 micrograms of genomic DNA, or from all available DNA when less than that amount was available. For multiplex PCR, 60 forward primers for TCR V beta segments and 13 reverse primers for J beta segments were used. To estimate reads per starting template, synthetic control templates were spiked into each sample at limiting dilution. The Illumina HiSeq System generated sequencing reads of 87 bp. The study's processing was this. PCR and sequencing errors were removed by a nearest neighbor algorithm that merged closely related sequences. TCR overlap was measured as the percentage of unique tumor TCR beta sequences that were also present in the peripheral blood of the same patient. TCRdb holds this immuneACCESS table with in-frame rearrangements only. Some clones are missing; in checked studies, unresolved V genes explain under half, and the rest has no known cause. V, J and clone size derive from that table, while D and trimming were established from the DNA sequence. The sample table records under 70,000 clones; 82% of these occur just once. The top ten constitute around 9.6% of the sample.

Patients were selected for having adequate residual fresh-frozen tumor tissue and more than two years of available survival data. An isocitrate dehydrogenase mutation was not carried by any of the glioblastoma patients, although molecular status was otherwise variable. PBMC were collected before vaccination, two weeks after the third vaccination, and at tumor progression if progression occurred. Genomic DNA was extracted with the Qiagen DNeasy Blood extraction Kit. Ends trimmed: V by 2 bases, J by 0 bases; bases unmatched to a gene: 8. The germline V gene yields SGDLS for CDR1 and YYNGEE for CDR2. The CDR3 goes from the cysteine to the phenylalanine over 18 residues. Kept here is only the CDR3 DNA, which spans 54 bases and is read in frame from base 1.

This material consisted of blood, taken before dendritic cell vaccination. Here the chain combines TRBV9 and TRBJ2-1; 10 bases in between match TRBD2. The sequence derives from a human donor with glioblastoma. The nucleotide sequence reads as follows: TGTGCCAGCAGCGTCACTAGCGGGGCTCTGCCCTCCTACAATGAGCAGTTCTTC. It translates to CASSVTSGALPSYNEQFF. Where the CDR3 stops, the reference TRBV9 and TRBJ2-1 genes take over; the full variable domain is DSGVTQTPKHLITATGQRVTLRCSPRSGDLSVYWYQQSLDQGLQFLIQYYNGEERAKGNILERFSAQQFPDLHSELNLSSLELGDSALYFCASSVTSGALPSYNEQFFGPGTRLTVL.